The clone carrying this T cell receptor beta chain was observed a single time. Its antigen is still unknown. TCRdb's table, derived via immunoSEQ multiplex PCR, lists solely in-frame clones and lacks some. The table shows around 97,000 clones, with 88% occurring only once. V shed 0 bases and J shed 2 bases, with 7 bases lying between them. The CDR3 spans 14 residues. The V gene's germline CDR1 is MGHRA and CDR2 YSYEKL. This entry comes from a study of T cell responses to AZD1222 COVID-19 vaccine. General study findings and limits: The donors showed a predominance of white British ancestry and of females, with possible underestimation of clonal diversity. Reportedly, nearly half the spike-specific TCRs target unmutated variant regions. Across spike, vaccine-associated CD4 TCRs were found, dominant at 160-218 and 743-854.

This receptor was identified in an adult in good health. Source: peripheral blood, taken on day 0 of AZD1222 vaccination. This chain joins TRBV4-1 and TRBJ2-5; perhaps TRBD2 as D (5 bases). In DNA form, the CDR3 reads TGCGCCAGCAGCCAAGATCGGGGTCAAGAGACCCAGTACTTC. Its translation is CASSQDRGQETQYF.